The clone carrying this T cell receptor (beta chain) came up many times. RNA transcripts were the template for amplifying TCR beta CDR3 regions. HTBI primers were used for first-round RT-PCR of the TCR CDR3. TCRdb recomputed calls from the multiplex PCR reads with MiXCR, one row per CDR3 protein. The data show 350,000 to 400,000 distinct CDR3 sequences, with about 18% seen just once and roughly 3.5% held by the top ten. These data originate in a study of T cells in Graves' hyperthyroidism and ophthalmopathy. The CDR3 is 15 amino acids. Trimming shortened V by 4 bases and J by 3 bases, and 13 bases separated the two germline ends. The germline V gene encodes CDR1 MDHEN and CDR2 SYDVKM.

The sequence derives from a woman aged 18-30 years with Graves' hyperthyroidism. Sequenced material: blood. The chain carries TRBV28 and TRBJ1-3; D is unclear. The CDR3 protein is CASSSHGYHGNTIYF. DNA of the CDR3: TGTGCCAGCAGTTCGCATGGGTACCATGGAAACACCATATATTTT.